Following are 11 T cell receptor beta chains from one sample sequenced in a study of blood T cells in healthy people across ages. A second PCR of about 6 to 12 cycles used a sample-barcoded 5' primer and a J-beta primer mix. TCRdb itself ran the 5' RACE reads through MiXCR, one entry per CDR3 protein. The sample shows roughly 1,800,000 distinct CDR3 sequences, about 50% of them seen only once. Specimen: blood. The receptor set was obtained from a woman aged 35 to 49 in good health.

V gene TRBV6-5 combines with J gene TRBJ1-6, with D possibly being TRBD1 (5 bases). The germline V gene encodes CDR1 MNHEY and CDR2 SVGAGI. V shed 2 bases and J shed 5 bases, with 13 bases lying between them. The CDR3 runs to 16 residues. The CDR3 spells CASSYQRDRDNSPLHF. The CDR3 nucleotides read TGTGCCAGCAGTTACCAGAGGGACCGCGATAATTCACCCCTCCACTTT.

The rearrangement joins TRBV3-1 to TRBJ2-2; TRBD1 is a possible D gene (5 bases). Trimming stripped 8 bases from V and 6 bases from J, with 10 bases between. This CDR3 has 12 amino acids. Germline CDR1 LGHDT, CDR2 YNNKEL (reference sequence). CDR3 DNA: TGTGCCAGCCTACGGACACCCGGGGAGCTGTTTTTT. As protein: CASLRTPGELFF.

J is TRBJ2-3 and V is TRBV20-1; maybe TRBD2 (6 bases). There are 13 residues in the CDR3. The V gene lost 3 bases and the J gene lost 11 bases, with 18 bases spanning the gap. The V gene's germline CDR1 is DFQATT and CDR2 SNEGSKA (reference sequence). In DNA, the CDR3 is TGCAGTGCTAGTTCCTCCCCAGGCGGGGAGCAGTATTTT. Encoded protein: CSASSSPGGEQYF.

The rearrangement uses TRBV7-9 and TRBJ1-2; D gene uncertain. V shed 1 base and J shed 8 bases, with 11 bases lying between them. CDR1 is SEHNR, CDR2 FQNEAQ, per germline (reference sequence). This CDR3 has 13 residues. Here the CDR3 reads CASSLVAAGGYTF. The CDR3 DNA sequence: TGTGCCAGCAGCTTAGTAGCGGCTGGAGGCTACACCTTC.

This clonotype was detected only a few times. The chain joins TRBV7-2 to TRBJ2-5; 9 positions match TRBD2. The CDR3 sequence is 15 residues long. CDR1 and CDR2 from the germline V gene are SGHTA and FQGNSA. The V segment lost 4 bases and the J segment 11 bases; nucleotides outside the gene matches: 14. The CDR3 bases are TGTGCCAGCAGCTCGCGGGGGGGCCGTATCGATGAGCAGTACTTC. Translation gives CASSSRGGRIDEQYF.

This rearrangement joins TRBV20-1 to TRBJ2-5; D gene ambiguous. Germline loops: CDR1 DFQATT, CDR2 SNEGSKA (reference sequence). CDR3 length equals 15 residues. V was clipped by 3 bases and J by 0 bases, with 14 bases between them. The CDR3 here is CSASGDTRHQETQYF. The CDR3, as DNA: TGCAGTGCTAGTGGCGACACCCGCCACCAAGAGACCCAGTACTTC.

Note on this clonotype: The germline gene is not matched at one end of the junction; a read error may be the cause. This rearrangement joins TRBV7-2 to TRBJ1-6; 8 bases match TRBD1. This CDR3 is built from 14 residues. Germline V gene sequence: CDR1 SGHTA, CDR2 FQGNSA. The DNA for the CDR3 is TGTGCCAGCAGCCTGTACAGGGGGGATTCACCCCTTCACTTT. Its translation is CASSLYRGDSPLHF.

This rearrangement joins TRBV7-9 to TRBJ2-3; D might be TRBD2 (6 bases). V was shortened by 2 bases and J by 5 bases, with 14 bases between the two germline ends. Germline loops: CDR1 SEHNR, CDR2 FQNEAQ (reference sequence). This CDR3 has 15 residues. The CDR3 DNA follows: TGTGCCAGCAGCTTAATCCCCCGGGGGAAAGATACGCAGTATTTT. The encoded protein is CASSLIPRGKDTQYF.

The chain carries TRBV4-3 and TRBJ1-2; the match to TRBD1 covers 10 bases. The CDR3 is made up of 15 amino acids. Germline-derived CDR1 and CDR2 are LGHNA and YSLEER. Losses at the gene ends were 1 base for V and 4 bases for J; bases not matched to a gene: 3. The CDR3 sequence is CASSQGRDRGYGYTF. The CDR3 DNA reads as TGCGCCAGCAGCCAAGGCCGGGACAGGGGCTATGGCTACACCTTC.

V gene TRBV27 combines with J gene TRBJ2-7; 10 bases agree with TRBD1. From germline, CDR1 is MNHEY and CDR2 SMNVEV (reference sequence). With 5 bases clipped from V and 3 bases from J, the junction kept 7 bases outside the gene matches. This CDR3 is built from 15 residues. The CDR3 loop reads CASSETGGYGYEQYF. Here the CDR3 DNA reads TGTGCCAGCAGTGAGACAGGGGGCTATGGCTACGAGCAGTACTTC.

J is TRBJ1-2 and V is TRBV6-5; maybe TRBD1 (5 bases). CDR1 is MNHEY and CDR2 is SVGAGI in the germline V gene. The CDR3 is made up of 14 amino acids. V lost 7 bases, J lost 0 bases, and 12 bases lay in between. CDR3 amino acids: CASTRDAANYGYTF. The CDR3 nucleotides read TGTGCCAGCACCCGGGACGCCGCTAACTATGGCTACACCTTC.